This TCR beta chain was sequenced during a study of shared clonotypes between healthy human individuals. General study results and limits: Clonotype sharing levels among donors were expected to vary with sequencing depth.

The study ran the assay at deep level. Sequencing was performed with immunoSEQ multiplex PCR; in TCRdb, only in-frame clones are kept and a portion is missing. Of some 2.3 million clones in the sample, approximately 93% were seen once. V shed 4 bases, J shed 8 bases, and the junction held 4 bases outside the gene matches. There are 12 residues in the CDR3. Germline-derived CDR1 and CDR2 are MDHEN and SYDVKM. Comment on this clone: Antigen: not known.

Sequencing was performed on naive CD4+ T cells from PBMCs. As for subset: CD45RA+ positively selected. The chain employs TRBV28 and TRBJ1-1, with 7 positions matching TRBD1. This receptor was taken from a young man in good health. Some clones in this sample may be carry-over from other donors' samples. CDR3 bases: TGTGCCAGCAGTTCCCAGGGGGGGGAAGCTTTCTTT. It is translated as CASSSQGGEAFF.